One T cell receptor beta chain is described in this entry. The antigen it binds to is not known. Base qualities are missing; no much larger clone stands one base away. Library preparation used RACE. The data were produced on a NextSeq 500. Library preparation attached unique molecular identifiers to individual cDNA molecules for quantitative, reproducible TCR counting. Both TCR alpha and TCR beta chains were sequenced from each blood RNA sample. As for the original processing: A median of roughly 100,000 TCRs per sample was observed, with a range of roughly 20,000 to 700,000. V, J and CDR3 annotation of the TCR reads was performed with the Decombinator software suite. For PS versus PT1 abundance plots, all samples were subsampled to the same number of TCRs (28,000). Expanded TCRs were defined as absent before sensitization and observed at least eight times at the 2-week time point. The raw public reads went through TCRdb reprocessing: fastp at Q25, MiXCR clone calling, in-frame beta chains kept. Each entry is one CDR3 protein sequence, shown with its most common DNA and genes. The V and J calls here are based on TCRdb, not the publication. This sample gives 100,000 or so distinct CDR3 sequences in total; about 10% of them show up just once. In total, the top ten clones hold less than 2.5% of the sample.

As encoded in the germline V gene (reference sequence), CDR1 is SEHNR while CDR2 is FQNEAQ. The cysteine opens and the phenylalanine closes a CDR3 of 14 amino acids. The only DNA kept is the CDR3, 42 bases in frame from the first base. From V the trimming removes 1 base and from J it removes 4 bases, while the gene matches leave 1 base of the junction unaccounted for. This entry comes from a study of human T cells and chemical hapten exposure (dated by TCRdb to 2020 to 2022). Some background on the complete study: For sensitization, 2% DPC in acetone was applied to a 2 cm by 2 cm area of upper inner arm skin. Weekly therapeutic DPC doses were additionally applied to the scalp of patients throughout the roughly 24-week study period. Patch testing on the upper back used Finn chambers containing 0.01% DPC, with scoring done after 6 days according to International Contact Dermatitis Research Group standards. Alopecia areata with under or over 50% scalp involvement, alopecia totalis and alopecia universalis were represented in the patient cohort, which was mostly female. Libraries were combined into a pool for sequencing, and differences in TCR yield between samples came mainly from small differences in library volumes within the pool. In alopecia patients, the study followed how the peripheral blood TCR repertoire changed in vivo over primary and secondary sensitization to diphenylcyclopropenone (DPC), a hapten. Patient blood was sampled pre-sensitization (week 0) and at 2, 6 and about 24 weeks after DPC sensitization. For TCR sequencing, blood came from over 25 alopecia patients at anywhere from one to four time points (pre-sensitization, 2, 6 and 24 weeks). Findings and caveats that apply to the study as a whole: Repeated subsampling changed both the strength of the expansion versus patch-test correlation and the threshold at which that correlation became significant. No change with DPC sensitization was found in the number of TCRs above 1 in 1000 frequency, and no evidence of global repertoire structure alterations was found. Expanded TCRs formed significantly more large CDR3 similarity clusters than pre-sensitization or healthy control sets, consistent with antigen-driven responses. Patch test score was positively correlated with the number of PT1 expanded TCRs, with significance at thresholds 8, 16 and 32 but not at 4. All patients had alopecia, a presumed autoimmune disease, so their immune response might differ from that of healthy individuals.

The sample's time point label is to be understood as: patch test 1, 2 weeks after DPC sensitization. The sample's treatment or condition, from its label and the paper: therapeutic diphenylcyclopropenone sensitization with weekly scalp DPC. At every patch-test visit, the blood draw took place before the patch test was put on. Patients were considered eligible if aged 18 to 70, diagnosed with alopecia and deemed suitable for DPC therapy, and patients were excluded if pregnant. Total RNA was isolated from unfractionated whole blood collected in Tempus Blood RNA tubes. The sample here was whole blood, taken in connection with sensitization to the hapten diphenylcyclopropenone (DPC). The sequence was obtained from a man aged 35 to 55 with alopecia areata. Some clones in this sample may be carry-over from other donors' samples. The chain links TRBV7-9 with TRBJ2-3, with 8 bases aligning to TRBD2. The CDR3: CASSLEAGADTQYF. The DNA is TGTGCCAGCAGCTTAGAAGCGGGAGCAGATACGCAGTATTTT.